Following are 2 T cell receptor beta chains from one sample sequenced in a study of Ad26.COV2.S vaccination and SARS-CoV-2 variants. Treatment described: around 19 received Ad26.COV2.S at low or high dose, single or two shots; about 5 received placebo; per-sample allocation not given. Each sample was drawn 63 days after the first injection (of vaccine or placebo). The table came from immunoSEQ multiplex PCR; TCRdb's copy has only in-frame clones and leaves some out. The table lists 400,000 to 500,000 clones, approximately 90% of them singletons, with 3.6% in the top ten. The source material was peripheral blood, sampled in a trial of Ad26.COV2.S vaccine versus placebo. These receptors were collected from a person aged 18 to 65 who received the Ad26.COV2.S COVID-19 vaccine or a placebo.

The V and J genes are TRBV4-1 and TRBJ2-7; no definite D call. This CDR3 comprises 11 residues. With 3 bases removed from V and 8 bases from J, the gap between germline ends came to 8 bases. CDR1 and CDR2 (germline): MGHRA, YSYEKL. The CDR3 nucleotides read TGCGCCAGCAGCCAGGCAGGCCAGCAGTACTTC. Amino acid sequence: CASSQAGQQYF.

The V gene is TRBV7-9, the J gene TRBJ2-7; maybe TRBD1 (6 bases). There are 17 residues in the CDR3. V lost 1 base, J lost 3 bases, and 19 bases lay in between. CDR1 SEHNR and CDR2 FQNEAQ come from the germline V gene (reference sequence). The CDR3 DNA is TGTGCCAGCAGCTTAGTGGTCAGGGGCACCGCGGGCTACGAGCAGTACTTC. Its translation is CASSLVVRGTAGYEQYF.